These 28 T cell receptor beta chains originate from one sample sequenced in a study of shared clonotypes between healthy human individuals. The table came from immunoSEQ multiplex PCR; TCRdb's copy has only in-frame clones and leaves some out. The sample records around 550,000 clones, around 95% being singletons. Naive CD8 cells lacked CD45RO and underwent positive selection for CCR7, leaving out terminally differentiated effector memory CD45RA+ cells. The sample taken for sequencing was naive CD8+ T cells sorted from blood. These receptors were obtained from a woman younger than 45 in good health.

The CDR3 sequence is CASSLAGSTDTQYF. The DNA for the CDR3 is TGTGCCAGCAGCCTAGCGGGTAGCACAGATACGCAGTATTTT. The chain has TRBV11-2 and TRBJ2-3; 8 nucleotides line up with TRBD2. CDR3 size: 14 residues. V was clipped by 5 bases and J by 0 bases; unmatched bases: 1. Germline assignment: CDR1 SGHAT and CDR2 FQNNGV. The full variable domain, rest sourced from reference TRBV11-2 and TRBJ2-3, is EAGVAQSPRYKIIEKRQSVAFWCNPISGHATLYWYQQILGQGPKLLIQFQNNGVVDDSQLPKDRFSAERLKGVDSTLKIQPAKLEDSAVYLCASSLAGSTDTQYFGPGTRLTVL.

The chain uses TRBV4-1 and TRBJ2-1; tentatively, D is TRBD2 (6 bases). The CDR3 sequence is 14 residues long. V was clipped by 0 bases and J by 6 bases, with 9 bases between them. Germline assignment: CDR1 MGHRA and CDR2 YSYEKL. CDR3 DNA sequence: TGCGCCAGCAGCCAAGATAGGCGGGGCAATGAGCAGTTCTTC. It yields the protein CASSQDRRGNEQFF.

The rearrangement joins TRBV28 to TRBJ2-7; D may be TRBD2 (6 bases). This CDR3 has 15 amino acids. The germline V and J ends were trimmed by 7 bases and 0 bases, with 16 bases remaining between them. Germline values: CDR1 MDHEN, CDR2 SYDVKM. CDR3 nucleotides: TGTGCCAGCACTCCCCCTAGCGCCGACTCCTACGAGCAGTACTTC. Translating gives CASTPPSADSYEQYF.

This chain links TRBV27 with TRBJ2-1; 8 nucleotides line up with TRBD2. There are 15 residues in the CDR3. Germline trimming cut 6 bases from V and 9 bases from J; bases unmatched to any gene: 13. Germline V lookup: CDR1 MNHEY, CDR2 SMNVEV (reference sequence). The chain's CDR3 is CASRGAGAYNTEQFF. DNA for the CDR3: TGTGCCAGCAGAGGAGCGGGAGCGTATAACACTGAGCAGTTCTTC.

The J gene is TRBJ1-1, the V gene TRBV19; 9 nucleotides line up with TRBD1. The CDR3 sequence is 14 residues long. Germline CDR1 is LNHDA and CDR2 is SQIVND (reference sequence). V trimming: 7 bases; J trimming: 5 bases; junction bases outside the gene matches: 8. In DNA form, the CDR3 reads TGTGCCAGTACCCCGGACAGGGGTTATACTGAAGCTTTCTTT. Translation gives CASTPDRGYTEAFF.

This chain uses TRBV19 with TRBJ2-7; a possible D gene is TRBD2 (5 bases). V was clipped by 3 bases and J by 5 bases, with 20 bases between them. Germline V gene lookup returns CDR1 LNHDA and CDR2 SQIVND (reference sequence). There are 16 residues in the CDR3. The CDR3 DNA reads as TGTGCCAGTAGTATGCTAGCTATGGTTAGCGTACACGAGCAGTACTTC. Protein: CASSMLAMVSVHEQYF.

The genes are TRBV6-5 and TRBJ1-1; D gene unclear. With 0 bases removed from V and 10 bases from J, the gap between germline ends came to 15 bases. Germline V gene data show CDR1 as MNHEY and CDR2 as SVGAGI. This CDR3 region has 14 residues. CDR3 amino acids: CASSYSKAGRTAFF. The CDR3 DNA follows: TGTGCCAGCAGTTACTCGAAGGCGGGCCGGACAGCTTTCTTT.

The chain links TRBV11-1 to TRBJ2-7; D unresolved. Germline assignment: CDR1 SGHAT and CDR2 FQDESV (reference sequence). This CDR3 has 16 amino acids. The V gene lost 0 bases and the J gene lost 0 bases, with 12 bases spanning the gap. The CDR3 spells CASSLAGGRYSYEQYF. CDR3 nucleotide sequence: TGTGCCAGCAGCTTAGCGGGCGGCAGGTACTCCTACGAGCAGTACTTC.

This clone turned up a few times. The chain couples TRBV10-1 to TRBJ2-7; D might be TRBD1 (6 bases). V lost 6 bases and J lost 2, with 14 bases in between. Germline-derived CDR1 and CDR2 are WNHNN and SYGVQD (reference sequence). The CDR3 runs 14 residues. Here the CDR3 reads CASRDPGHPYEQYF. Written as DNA, the CDR3 is TGCGCCAGCAGAGACCCGGGACACCCCTACGAGCAGTACTTC.

The rearrangement joins TRBV5-5 to TRBJ2-7; the D is unclear. The CDR3 has 13 residues. The germline V gene has CDR1 SGHKS and CDR2 YYEKEE (reference sequence). V was cut by 4 bases and J by 6 bases, with 14 bases left in between. The CDR3 sequence: CASSPPRASEQYF. The CDR3 nucleotides are TGTGCCAGCAGCCCGCCGAGAGCAAGCGAGCAGTACTTC.

This chain connects TRBV27 to TRBJ2-1; 8 bases fit TRBD2. Losses at the gene ends were 2 bases for V and 9 bases for J; bases not matched to a gene: 6. The germline V gene has CDR1 MNHEY and CDR2 SMNVEV (reference sequence). The CDR3 covers 14 residues. The CDR3 nucleotides are TGTGCCAGCAGTTTAGCAGCGGGAGTGGGTGAGCAGTTCTTC. Translated: CASSLAAGVGEQFF.

The rearrangement joins TRBV11-2 to TRBJ2-5, with 11 bases fitting TRBD2. The CDR3 runs 15 residues. The germline CDR1 and CDR2 sequences are SGHAT and FQNNGV. The junction had 3 bases not matched to a gene; V was cut back by 1 base and J by 5 bases. CDR3 protein: CASSLVSSGRETQYF. In DNA, the CDR3 is TGTGCCAGCAGCTTAGTTTCTAGCGGGAGGGAGACCCAGTACTTC.

The chain couples TRBV6-5 to TRBJ2-2, with 7 bases identical to TRBD1. V was clipped by 5 bases and J by 7 bases; unmatched bases: 7. The CDR3 has 14 amino acids. The V gene's germline CDR1 is MNHEY and CDR2 SVGAGI. The CDR3 reads CASSPIQGDGELFF. The CDR3 nucleotides are TGTGCCAGCAGTCCCATTCAGGGGGACGGGGAGCTGTTTTTT.

The CDR3 region has the DNA TGTGCCACCAGCAGAGATTTAGGCGGCAGGTCCTACGAGCAGTACTTC. Translated: CATSRDLGGRSYEQYF. J is TRBJ2-5 and V is TRBV15; D gene ambiguous. The assigned J gene may be wrong: the sequence end matches TRBJ2-7 better. The germline V gene has CDR1 LNHNV and CDR2 YYDKDF (reference sequence). The CDR3 extends over 16 amino acids.

The chain is built from TRBV4-2 and TRBJ1-4, with D unclear. The germline V gene has CDR1 LGHNA and CDR2 YNFKEQ. V lost 0 bases and J 3 bases, leaving 17 bases between the germline ends. The CDR3 contains 18 residues. The CDR3 sequence: CASSQDLLILNPNEKLFF. CDR3 nucleotides: TGTGCCAGCAGCCAAGATCTCCTAATTCTCAACCCTAATGAAAAACTGTTTTTT.

The chain has TRBV29-1 and TRBJ2-1, with D uncertain. CDR1 is SQVTM and CDR2 is ANQGSEA in the germline V gene. V shed 3 bases and J shed 2 bases, with 11 bases lying between them. CDR3 length: 14 residues. CDR3 region: CSVDADGAYNEQFF. The CDR3, as DNA: TGCAGCGTTGACGCGGACGGCGCCTACAATGAGCAGTTCTTC.

For the CDR3, the DNA is TGCAGTGCTACGTTGGGGGAGACCCAGTACTTC. It translates to CSATLGETQYF. The rearrangement uses TRBV20-1 and TRBJ2-5; D uncertain. V was cut by 4 bases and J by 5 bases, with 8 bases left in between. Germline CDR1 and CDR2: DFQATT and SNEGSKA (reference sequence). CDR3 length: 11 amino acids.

The chain couples TRBV5-1 to TRBJ2-7, with 7 nucleotides matching TRBD2. With 0 bases clipped from V and 0 bases from J, the junction kept 6 bases outside the gene matches. In germline, CDR1 is SGHRS, CDR2 YFSETQ. The CDR3 is 16 residues long. CDR3: CASSLGRESSSYEQYF. The CDR3 DNA reads as TGCGCCAGCAGCTTGGGGCGGGAGTCGAGCTCCTACGAGCAGTACTTC.

The V call is TRBV7-9, the J call TRBJ2-5; the match to TRBD2 covers 11 bases. The J call may be incorrect, as the DNA end agrees better with TRBJ2-7. CDR3 size: 19 residues. Germline-derived CDR1 and CDR2 are SEHNR and FQNEAQ (reference sequence). In nucleotides, the CDR3 is TGTGCCAGCAGCTCCACACTAGCGGGAGATGGAACGTTGTCCTACGAGCAGTACTTC. It is translated as CASSSTLAGDGTLSYEQYF.

The chain employs TRBV27 and TRBJ2-3; D gene unclear. Trimming removed 5 bases from V and 5 bases from J, with 14 bases in between. Germline V lookup: CDR1 MNHEY, CDR2 SMNVEV (reference sequence). There are 14 residues in the CDR3. The CDR3 DNA reads as TGTGCCAGCAGTGATGTCGTTCCGGGAGATACGCAGTATTTT. Translation: CASSDVVPGDTQYF.

The chain links TRBV21-1 to TRBJ2-7; TRBD2 was called by the table and not checked on the DNA. TRBV21-1 represents a pseudogene. The CDR3 spans 16 residues. The DNA of the CDR3 is TGTGCCAGCAGCGACCTCAGGTTGGGACTGCCTGACGAGCAGTACTTC. The encoded protein is CASSDLRLGLPDEQYF.

The chain couples TRBV28 to TRBJ2-2; 7 bases agree with TRBD1. CDR3 length: 16 residues. Germline V gene data show CDR1 as MDHEN and CDR2 as SYDVKM. Germline trimming cut 2 bases from V and 5 bases from J; bases unmatched to any gene: 8. This CDR3 reads CASSLIGTVPTGELFF. The CDR3 DNA sequence: TGTGCCAGCAGTTTAATAGGGACAGTTCCTACCGGGGAGCTGTTTTTT.

V and J are TRBV9 and TRBJ2-3, with D maybe TRBD2 (5 bases). Germline V CDR1 and CDR2: SGDLS, YYNGEE. The CDR3 spans 17 residues. The ends were cut back, 0 bases at V and 2 bases at J, with 16 bases in the middle. The CDR3 region is CASSVGGSDPLTDTQYF. The CDR3 DNA sequence: TGTGCCAGCAGCGTAGGAGGGAGCGATCCCCTCACAGATACGCAGTATTTT. Full variable domain (outside the CDR3, taken from reference TRBV9 and TRBJ2-3): DSGVTQTPKHLITATGQRVTLRCSPRSGDLSVYWYQQSLDQGLQFLIQYYNGEERAKGNILERFSAQQFPDLHSELNLSSLELGDSALYFCASSVGGSDPLTDTQYFGPGTRLTVL.

A few counts support this clone. The CDR3 here is CASSFGRASGSPEAFF. Here the CDR3 DNA reads TGCGCCAGCAGCTTCGGCAGGGCATCGGGTTCCCCTGAAGCTTTCTTT. The V and J genes are TRBV5-1 and TRBJ1-1, with D tentatively TRBD1 (5 bases). The ends were cut back, 2 bases at V and 6 bases at J, with 20 bases in the middle. Germline loops: CDR1 SGHRS, CDR2 YFSETQ. This CDR3 is 16 amino acids long.

V usage is TRBV10-1 and J usage is TRBJ1-2; D call uncertain. The CDR3 covers 14 residues. CDR1 WNHNN and CDR2 SYGVQD come from the germline V gene (reference sequence). V was trimmed by 0 bases and J by 3 bases, leaving 8 bases between them. CDR3 residues: CASSESGSDYGYTF. CDR3 bases: TGCGCCAGCAGTGAGTCGGGGTCGGACTATGGCTACACCTTC.

The rearrangement uses TRBV11-2 and TRBJ2-7; D is perhaps TRBD2 (5 bases). There are 18 residues in the CDR3. Germline V gene data show CDR1 as SGHAT and CDR2 as FQNNGV. V shed 3 bases and J shed 0 bases, with 21 bases lying between them. The CDR3 is CASSFLLPYSGSSYEQYF. DNA of the CDR3: TGTGCCAGCAGCTTCCTATTGCCCTACAGCGGCAGCTCCTACGAGCAGTACTTC.

V usage is TRBV5-1 and J usage is TRBJ2-7; weak D call: TRBD2 (5 bases). The length of the CDR3 is 12 residues. V lost 5 bases to trimming and J lost 4 bases, with 10 bases between them. Germline-derived CDR1 and CDR2 are SGHRS and YFSETQ. CDR3 protein: CASRDRGYEQYF. Here the CDR3 DNA reads TGCGCCAGCAGGGACCGCGGGTACGAGCAGTACTTC.

The gene calls are TRBV7-9 and TRBJ2-1; TRBD1 or TRBD2 may be the D gene (5 bases each). The CDR3 extends over 12 amino acids. Germline V gene sequence: CDR1 SEHNR, CDR2 FQNEAQ (reference sequence). V lost 5 bases, J lost 13 bases, and 15 bases lay in between. The CDR3, as DNA: TGTGCCAGCAGCGTTGCGCAGGGAGACCAGTTCTTC. Encoded protein: CASSVAQGDQFF.